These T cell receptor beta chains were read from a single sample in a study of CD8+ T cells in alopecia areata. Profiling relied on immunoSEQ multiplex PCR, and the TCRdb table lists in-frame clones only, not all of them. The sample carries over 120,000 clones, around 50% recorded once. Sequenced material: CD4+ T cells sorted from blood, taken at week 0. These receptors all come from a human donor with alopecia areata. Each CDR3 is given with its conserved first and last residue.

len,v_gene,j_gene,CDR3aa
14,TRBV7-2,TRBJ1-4,CASSPREGPEKLFF
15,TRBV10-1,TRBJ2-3,CASSESGGPTDTQYF
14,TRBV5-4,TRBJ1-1,CASSPRWGDTEAFF
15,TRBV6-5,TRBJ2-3,CASSYFAGPTDTQYF
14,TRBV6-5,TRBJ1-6,CASRRQGGNSPLHF
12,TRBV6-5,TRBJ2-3,CASSSLADTQYF
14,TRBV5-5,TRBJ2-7,CASSPQGVTYEQYF
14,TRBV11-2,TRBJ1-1,CASSLEDRRSGAFF
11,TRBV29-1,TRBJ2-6,CSVDLANVLTF
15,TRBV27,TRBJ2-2,CASSLAHPNTGELFF
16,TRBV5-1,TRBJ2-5,CASSLLLGGGEETQYF
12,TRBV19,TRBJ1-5,CASNRANQPQHF
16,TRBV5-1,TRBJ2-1,CASSSTTSGAYNEQFF
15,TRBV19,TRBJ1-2,CASRVRAQEGYGYTF
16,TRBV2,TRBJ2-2,CASSPSGGLNTGELFF
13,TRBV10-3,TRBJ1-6,CAISAGVGSPLHF
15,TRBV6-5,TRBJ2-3,CASSYSIEGRNTQYF
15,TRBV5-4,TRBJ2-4,CASSLAGGTKNIQYF
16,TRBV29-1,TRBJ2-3,CSADRGGGVGTDTQYF
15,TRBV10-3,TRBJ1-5,CAISESTGGNQPQHF